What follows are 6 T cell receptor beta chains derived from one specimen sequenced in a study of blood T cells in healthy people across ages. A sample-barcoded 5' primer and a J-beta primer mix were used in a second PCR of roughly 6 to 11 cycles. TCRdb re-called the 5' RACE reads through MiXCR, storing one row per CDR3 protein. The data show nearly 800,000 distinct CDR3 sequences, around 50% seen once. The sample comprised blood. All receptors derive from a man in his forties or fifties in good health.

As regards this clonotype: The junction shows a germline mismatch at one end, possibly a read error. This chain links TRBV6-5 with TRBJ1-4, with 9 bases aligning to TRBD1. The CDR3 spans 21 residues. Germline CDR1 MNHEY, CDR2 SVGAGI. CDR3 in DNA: TGTGCCTGCAGTCACCTCTGGGATAGGTGGGACAGGGCGGCCACTAATGAAAAACTGTTTTTT. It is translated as CACSHLWDRWDRAATNEKLFF.

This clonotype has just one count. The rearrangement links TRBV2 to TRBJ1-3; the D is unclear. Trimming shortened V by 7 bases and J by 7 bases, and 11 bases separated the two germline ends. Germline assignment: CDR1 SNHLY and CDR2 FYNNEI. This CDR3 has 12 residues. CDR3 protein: CASNGGKNTIYF. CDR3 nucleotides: TGTGCCAGCAATGGTGGGAAGAACACCATATATTTT. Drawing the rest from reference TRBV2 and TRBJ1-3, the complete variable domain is EPEVTQTPSHQVTQMGQEVILRCVPISNHLYFYWYRQILGQKVEFLVSFYNNEISEKSEIFDDQFSVERPDGSNFTLKIRSTKLEDSAMYFCASNGGKNTIYFGEGSWLTVV.

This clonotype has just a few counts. This CDR3 reads CASSAGTATEAFF. The CDR3 DNA sequence: TGTGCCAGCTCCGCAGGGACAGCAACTGAAGCTTTCTTT. This chain uses TRBV18 with TRBJ1-1; 7 bases match TRBD1. Germline CDR1 reads KGHSH; CDR2 reads LQKENI. CDR3 length equals 13 residues. The ends lost 6 bases at V and 5 bases at J; junction bases unmatched: 6.

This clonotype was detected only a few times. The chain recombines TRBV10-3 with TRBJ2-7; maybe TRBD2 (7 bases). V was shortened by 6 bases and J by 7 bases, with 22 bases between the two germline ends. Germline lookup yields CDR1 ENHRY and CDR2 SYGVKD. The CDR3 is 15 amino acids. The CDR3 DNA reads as TGTGCCATCAGAGGACAGACCCAACCCGGGGGGGAGCAGTACTTC. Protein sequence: CAIRGQTQPGGEQYF.

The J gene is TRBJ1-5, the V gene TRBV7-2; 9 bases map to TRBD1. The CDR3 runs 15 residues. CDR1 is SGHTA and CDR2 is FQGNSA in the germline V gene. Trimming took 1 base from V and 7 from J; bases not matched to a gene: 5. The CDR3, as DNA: TGTGCCAGCAGCTTAGAGGGGACAGGGAACCAGCCCCAGCATTTT. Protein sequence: CASSLEGTGNQPQHF.

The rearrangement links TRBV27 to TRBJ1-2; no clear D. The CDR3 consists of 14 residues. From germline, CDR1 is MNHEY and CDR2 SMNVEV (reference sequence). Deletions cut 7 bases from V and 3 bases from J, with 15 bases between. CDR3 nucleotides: TGTGCCAGCACTCTTCGGTCCGGGGACTATGGCTACACCTTC. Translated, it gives CASTLRSGDYGYTF.